The clone carrying this T cell receptor beta chain was seen more than once but under ten times. Its antigen remains unknown. This table comes from immunoSEQ multiplex PCR, and its TCRdb copy is limited to in-frame clones, with some not included. The sample holds about 98,000 clones, roughly four fifths seen once. It was focal radiation plus CTLA-4 blockade with ipilimumab that patients with chemo-refractory metastatic non-small-cell lung cancer received. This sample was taken from a study of radiotherapy plus CTLA-4 blockade in lung cancer. About the study: There were objective responses in 15% to 20% of patients, and around 31% had disease control. General observations from the study: Blood-borne expansion of tumor-derived TCR clones followed radiotherapy plus ipilimumab. Best predicting response, reportedly, were early blood T cell clone dynamics, with interferon-beta.

CDR1 SGHDT and CDR2 YYEEEE come from the germline V gene. The CDR3 has 16 amino acids. V lost 1 base to trimming and J lost 0 bases, with 12 bases between them. The sequence was obtained from a human donor with non-small cell lung cancer who had a partial response to radiotherapy plus ipilimumab. The chain has TRBV5-6 and TRBJ2-3; tentatively, D is TRBD2 (7 bases). The specimen was peripheral blood, collected from a patient treated with radiotherapy plus ipilimumab. The CDR3 nucleotides are TGTGCCAGCAGCTTGTTGAAGGGGGGGAGCACAGATACGCAGTATTTT. Translating it yields CASSLLKGGSTDTQYF. Full variable domain (rest looked up from reference TRBV5-6 and TRBJ2-3): DAGVTQSPTHLIKTRGQQVTLRCSPKSGHDTVSWYQQALGQGPQFIFQYYEEEERQRGNFPDRFSGHQFPNYSSELNVNALLLGDSALYLCASSLLKGGSTDTQYFGPGTRLTVL.